Below are 27 T cell receptor beta chains sequenced from a single sample in a study of a mutant IDH1 vaccine in newly diagnosed glioma. These receptors lack a known antigen. Regarding time point: week 47, end of study. The investigators gave 300 ug of mutant IDH1 20-mer peptide in each vaccine dose, together with topical imiquimod. Profiled with immunoSEQ multiplex PCR; TCRdb holds only in-frame clones, not every one. The sample gives 20,000 to 30,000 clones, 82% of which show up once; about 3.8% is in the top ten. The sequencing used PBMCs, collected from a glioma patient whose treatment included an IDH1 peptide vaccine. The receptors shown here come from a man in his forties or fifties with glioma. Some clones in this sample may be carry-over from other donors' samples.

The chain links TRBV28 to TRBJ1-1, with D possibly matching TRBD1 (6 bases). Germline V gene lookup returns CDR1 MDHEN and CDR2 SYDVKM. The CDR3 is 14 residues long. V lost 5 bases to trimming and J lost 3 bases, with 13 bases between them. This chain's CDR3 is CASSLTGKYTEAFF. For the CDR3, the DNA is TGTGCCAGCAGTCTTACAGGGAAGTACACTGAAGCTTTCTTT. The full variable domain, in which reference TRBV28 and TRBJ1-1 provide the parts outside the CDR3, is DVKVTQSSRYLVKRTGEKVFLECVQDMDHENMFWYRQDPGLGLRLIYFSYDVKMKEKGDIPEGYSVSREKKERFSLILESASTNQTSMYLCASSLTGKYTEAFFGQGTRLTVV.

This chain links TRBV30 with TRBJ1-1; D not resolved. Deletions cut 0 bases from V and 5 bases from J, with 16 bases between. The germline V gene encodes CDR1 GTSNPN and CDR2 SVGIG (reference sequence). The CDR3 has 15 amino acids. The CDR3 DNA reads as TGTGCCTGGAGTGTACCCATTCAATTGAGGACTGAAGCTTTCTTT. It encodes CAWSVPIQLRTEAFF.

V and J are TRBV4-1 and TRBJ1-4, with a possible D match to TRBD1 (6 bases). The V end was cut by 1 base, the J end by 10 bases, with 19 bases between. Germline V gene lookup returns CDR1 MGHRA and CDR2 YSYEKL. The CDR3 is made up of 16 amino acids. Here the CDR3 DNA reads TGCGCCAGCAGCCAAGGGGGGCGGCAGTACCAACGAAAACTGTTTTTT. It codes for CASSQGGRQYQRKLFF.

About this clone: Additional DNA sequences in this sample encode the identical CDR3. The J gene is TRBJ2-7, the V gene TRBV6-5, with D perhaps TRBD1 or TRBD2 (6 bases each). V gave up 6 bases and J gave up 2 bases, with 17 bases separating them. The CDR3 is 15 amino acids. Germline V lookup: CDR1 MNHEY, CDR2 SVGAGI. In DNA, the CDR3 is TGTGCCAGCAGCTCCGCTCCCGGGGGCCCCTACGAGCAGTACTTC. Amino acids: CASSSAPGGPYEQYF.

The chain employs TRBV7-2 and TRBJ1-2, with D unresolved. The CDR3 covers 14 residues. Germline CDR1 is SGHTA and CDR2 is FQGNSA. The germline V and J ends were trimmed by 3 bases and 0 bases, with 8 bases remaining between them. The CDR3 DNA reads TGTGCCAGCAGCTTCAGTAGTGCTAACTATGGCTACACCTTC. Residues: CASSFSSANYGYTF.

The V call is TRBV5-8, the J call TRBJ2-3, with D possibly being TRBD2 (5 bases). From germline, CDR1 is SGHTS and CDR2 YDEGEE. V was trimmed by 2 bases and J by 2 bases, leaving 12 bases between them. The CDR3 extends over 15 amino acids. Here the CDR3 reads CASSFVDFYTDTQYF. The CDR3, as DNA: TGTGCCAGCAGCTTTGTGGACTTTTACACAGATACGCAGTATTTT.

V usage is TRBV25-1 and J usage is TRBJ2-7; 7 nucleotides agree with TRBD1. The CDR3 runs 14 residues. The germline CDR1 and CDR2 sequences are MGHDK and SYGVNS. Trimming removed 4 bases from V and 5 bases from J; junction bases left unmatched: 8. The CDR3 here is CASSGGTGAHEQYF. The CDR3, as DNA: TGTGCCAGCAGTGGAGGAACAGGGGCCCACGAGCAGTACTTC.

This CDR3 reads CASSLQPSSGTGYTGELFF. CDR3 coding DNA: TGTGCCAGCTCACTTCAACCTTCCTCCGGGACAGGGTATACCGGGGAGCTGTTTTTT. The rearrangement links TRBV18 to TRBJ2-2; the match to TRBD1 covers 9 bases. The CDR3 has 19 residues. Germline loops: CDR1 KGHSH, CDR2 LQKENI. The ends lost 4 bases at V and 5 bases at J; junction bases unmatched: 17.

The chain carries TRBV21-1 and TRBJ2-7; TRBD2, the D gene given by the table, was not confirmed from the DNA. TRBV21-1 is deemed a pseudogene. The CDR3 runs to 19 residues. The CDR3 sequence: CASVQSNTSGMPPTYEQYF. For the CDR3, the DNA is TGTGCCAGCGTCCAAAGTAACACTAGCGGGATGCCGCCGACCTACGAGCAGTACTTC.

The gene calls are TRBV5-4 and TRBJ2-6, with D possibly matching TRBD2 (5 bases). The CDR3 is made up of 19 amino acids. V lost 4 bases to trimming and J lost 2 bases, with 22 bases between them. Germline loops: CDR1 SGHNT, CDR2 YYREEE (reference sequence). CDR3 amino acids: CASSRRASFGPPGANVLTF. The CDR3 region has the DNA TGTGCCAGCAGCCGGCGAGCTAGCTTCGGCCCCCCTGGGGCCAACGTCCTGACTTTC.

The CDR3 protein is CASSLSGLVEAGETQYF. In nucleotides, the CDR3 is TGTGCCAGCAGTTTATCGGGTCTAGTTGAGGCCGGGGAGACCCAGTACTTC. This chain joins TRBV27 and TRBJ2-5; D remains ambiguous. Germline V gene data show CDR1 as MNHEY and CDR2 as SMNVEV (reference sequence). This CDR3 comprises 17 residues. The V gene lost 0 bases and the J gene lost 5 bases, with 19 bases spanning the gap.

V usage is TRBV5-1 and J usage is TRBJ1-1; the D is unclear. Trimming removed 3 bases at V and 4 bases at J, with 16 bases between. The CDR3 length is 15 residues. CDR1 is SGHRS, CDR2 YFSETQ, per germline. In DNA, the CDR3 is TGCGCCAGCAGCTCGAGGACCGGGTCCGGCACTGAAGCTTTCTTT. It yields the protein CASSSRTGSGTEAFF.

The chain has TRBV9 and TRBJ1-1; D not resolved. This CDR3 region has 14 residues. Germline-derived CDR1 and CDR2 are SGDLS and YYNGEE. V was pared by 0 bases and J by 1 base, with 7 bases between. CDR3 in amino acids: CASSVVPANTEAFF. In DNA form, the CDR3 reads TGTGCCAGCAGCGTAGTCCCAGCGAACACTGAAGCTTTCTTT.

In this sample, this clone turned up a few times. This sequence joins TRBV29-1 and TRBJ1-1; D is undetermined. The CDR3 sequence is 13 residues long. CDR1 is SQVTM and CDR2 is ANQGSEA in the germline V gene. V lost 6 bases and J lost 3, with 14 bases in between. The CDR3 loop reads CSVQISPDTEAFF. In DNA, the CDR3 is TGCAGCGTCCAAATAAGCCCGGACACTGAAGCTTTCTTT.

The rearrangement uses TRBV28 and TRBJ1-6, with D unresolved. The CDR3 sequence is 16 residues long. CDR1 is MDHEN, CDR2 SYDVKM, per germline. The V end was cut by 6 bases, the J end by 0 bases, with 12 bases between. CDR3 DNA sequence: TGTGCCAGCAGCTTTACGCAGGTCTCCTATAATTCACCCCTCCACTTT. It encodes CASSFTQVSYNSPLHF. Together with reference TRBV28 and TRBJ1-6, the CDR3 gives the full variable domain: DVKVTQSSRYLVKRTGEKVFLECVQDMDHENMFWYRQDPGLGLRLIYFSYDVKMKEKGDIPEGYSVSREKKERFSLILESASTNQTSMYLCASSFTQVSYNSPLHFGNGTRLTVT.

The chain links TRBV5-5 to TRBJ1-3; D gene ambiguous. CDR1 is SGHKS, CDR2 YYEKEE, per germline (reference sequence). This CDR3 is 17 amino acids long. The V gene lost 3 bases and the J gene lost 2 bases, with 18 bases spanning the gap. CDR3 bases: TGTGCCAGCAGCTCCGCATTCCTCCTTACCACTGGAAACACCATATATTTT. Its translation is CASSSAFLLTTGNTIYF.

The chain combines TRBV27 with TRBJ2-7; 7 bases are shared with TRBD2. Looked up from germline, CDR1 is MNHEY and CDR2 is SMNVEV (reference sequence). CDR3 length: 15 amino acids. The V and J ends lost 6 bases and 2 bases, in that order; junction bases with no gene match: 10. Here the CDR3 reads CASSLKAGRAYEQYF. CDR3 DNA sequence: TGTGCCAGCAGCTTAAAAGCGGGGCGGGCCTACGAGCAGTACTTC.

The chain has TRBV10-1 and TRBJ2-1, with no clear D. The germline V gene encodes CDR1 WNHNN and CDR2 SYGVQD (reference sequence). This CDR3 has 13 residues. Trimming removed 0 bases at V and 4 bases at J, with 4 bases between. The CDR3 is CASSESRYNEQFF. CDR3 DNA sequence: TGCGCCAGCAGTGAGTCCAGGTACAATGAGCAGTTCTTC.

This rearrangement joins TRBV6-5 to TRBJ1-1; no clear D. This CDR3 spans 12 amino acids. CDR1 and CDR2 from the germline V gene are MNHEY and SVGAGI. Trimming cost V 5 bases and J 4 bases, with 8 bases left between them. The CDR3 nucleotides read TGTGCCAGCAGTCTACGGGGCACTGAAGCTTTCTTT. This codes for CASSLRGTEAFF.

In regard to this clone: This sample includes further DNA sequences coding for the same CDR3. The V gene is TRBV19, the J gene TRBJ1-2; no clear D. The CDR3 runs 12 residues. Germline V gives CDR1 LNHDA, CDR2 SQIVND (reference sequence). Trimming took off 5 bases at V and 2 bases at J, with 6 bases between the two ends. CDR3 amino acids: CASSPRNYGYTF. The DNA of the CDR3 is TGTGCCAGTAGTCCGCGAAACTATGGCTACACCTTC.

J is TRBJ1-2 and V is TRBV10-3; a weak D match, TRBD1 (5 bases). This CDR3 comprises 13 residues. V dropped 6 bases and J dropped 5 bases, with 13 bases sitting between them. Germline CDR1 ENHRY, CDR2 SYGVKD. The CDR3 sequence is CAIREDRRYGYTF. In DNA, the CDR3 is TGTGCCATCAGAGAAGACAGACGTTATGGCTACACCTTC.

The rearrangement uses TRBV15 and TRBJ2-3; TRBD2 aligns across 12 bases. CDR1 LNHNV and CDR2 YYDKDF come from the germline V gene (reference sequence). There are 16 residues in the CDR3. V was clipped by 3 bases and J by 4 bases; unmatched bases: 5. The CDR3 reads CATSSELAGGADTQYF. The CDR3 DNA reads as TGTGCCACCAGCAGTGAACTAGCGGGGGGTGCAGATACGCAGTATTTT.

Here the CDR3 reads CASRSGTGGYEQYF. Written as DNA, the CDR3 is TGTGCCAGCAGATCCGGGACAGGGGGCTACGAGCAGTACTTC. The chain carries TRBV27 and TRBJ2-7; 11 nucleotides agree with TRBD1. The CDR3 runs to 14 residues. V lost 6 bases to trimming and J lost 3 bases; unmatched junction nucleotides: 4. Germline V gives CDR1 MNHEY, CDR2 SMNVEV (reference sequence).

The chain uses TRBV4-2 and TRBJ1-2; TRBD1 aligns across 8 bases. The CDR3 extends over 17 amino acids. Germline assignment: CDR1 LGHNA and CDR2 YNFKEQ. The V gene end was trimmed by 3 bases and the J gene end by 4 bases; junction bases not matched to a gene: 13. CDR3 in DNA: TGTGCCAGCAGCCATTCCAGTCCAGGGGGCGCCGTCTATGGCTACACCTTC. Translation gives CASSHSSPGGAVYGYTF.

V usage is TRBV4-1 and J usage is TRBJ1-4, with TRBD1 identical over 7 bases. From germline, CDR1 is MGHRA and CDR2 YSYEKL. J gave up 8 bases and V 4 bases, and 10 bases lay outside the gene matches. The CDR3 has 15 amino acids. Here the CDR3 DNA reads TGCGCCAGCAGCCGAGACGGGGACAGTAGGGAAAAACTGTTTTTT. Translation: CASSRDGDSREKLFF.

The V and J genes are TRBV7-2 and TRBJ1-5; D is possibly TRBD1 (6 bases). V was shortened by 7 bases and J by 5 bases, with 15 bases between the two germline ends. The CDR3 is 14 amino acids. CDR1 and CDR2 (germline): SGHTA, FQGNSA. DNA of the CDR3: TGTGCCAGCACCAAGGACAGAGCAGATCAGCCCCAGCATTTT. It is translated as CASTKDRADQPQHF.

The genes are TRBV6-5 and TRBJ2-2; D is uncertain. The CDR3 has 12 amino acids. Germline lookup yields CDR1 MNHEY and CDR2 SVGAGI. Trimming removed 6 bases at V and 7 bases at J, with 9 bases between. The CDR3 loop reads CASRSVIGELFF. CDR3 coding DNA: TGTGCCAGCAGGTCCGTTATCGGGGAGCTGTTTTTT.